This T cell receptor beta chain was retrieved from a study of naive and memory T cell subsets (dated by TCRdb to about 2017). In the study overall: The study applied an open-source, UMI-based TCR alpha and beta sequencing pipeline to sorted naive and memory peripheral blood T cell subsets. RNA was DNase-treated and reverse transcribed with TCR constant-region primers, mostly using SuperScript III. The functional CMV T cell responses agreed completely with IgG serology results. The paper's findings and limits, for the study overall: The repertoire findings for the naive and memory subsets could not be validated against a ground truth because none was available. TCR abundance followed a power law with an exponent that was different for naive and memory subsets but consistent across the three individuals. Once error correction was done, more than 90% of naive TCR sequences showed up just once, which made the naive abundance distributions much steeper than those of the memory subsets. RNA-based TCR counts may be affected by expression changes linked to T cell activation and differentiation. Each clonotype was defined as a single alpha or beta chain sequence rather than as a paired alpha/beta receptor. Gini index rose and Shannon and inverse Simpson diversity fell from naive through CM, EM and EMRA in both CD4 and CD8 cells.

Library generation was performed with UMI-ligation and nested PCR. The beta constant-region primer was an equimolar mix of two oligonucleotides covering both TRBC1 and TRBC2. A single-stranded oligonucleotide containing the SP2 primer and a 12-nucleotide UMI was joined to the 3' end of the cDNA by T4 RNA ligase 1. The ligated cDNA went through four rounds of PCR with nested alpha and beta constant-region primers together with the SP2 primer. Incubation of the ligation reaction was carried out at 16 degrees C for roughly 18-24 hours. PCR2 was usually performed as a SYBR Green qPCR and halted at a preset threshold so that over-amplification would not occur. Every purification after the first one was done using Agencourt AMPure XP magnetic beads. Library amounts were measured by Qubit and library quality was assessed on a TapeStation, where the main peak was expected at around 650 bp. Pooled libraries were sequenced on an Illumina MiSeq with v2 2x251 paired-end kits, typically giving roughly 0.95-2.3 million reads per sample. Each sample was pooled at about 4.2 nM, and about 5-7.5% PhiX was included to help cluster recognition. Per the authors' processing: V and J genes were assigned to Demultiplexor-processed FASTQ reads by Decombinator through tag matching, with a single base-pair mismatch being allowed. Collapsinator used UMIs to correct both sequencing errors and frequency errors arising from PCR heterogeneity. CDR3Translator translated TCRs and extracted CDR3s from the conserved cysteine to the FGXG phenylalanine, flagging non-productive sequences. Gini, Shannon entropy and inverse Simpson indices were calculated on repertoires that had been subsampled to equal numbers of UMI-defined TCRs. Within the linear range, a power law was fitted to clonotype abundance distributions using maximum likelihood. Similar UMI counts, unique TCR numbers and clonal distributions were obtained with the pipeline and with MIGEC on one naive CD8 sample. A set of approximately 6,800 CMV-associated CDR3 sequences, compiled from VDJdb and a published dataset, was used to search the repertoires. TCRdb handled the public reads itself, with Q25 trimming in fastp and clone calling in MiXCR, and kept productive beta chains. CDR3 protein duplicates are merged, each entry listing the most common genes and DNA. What appears here as the V and J calls and clone size reflects TCRdb's work, not the paper's. The sample table shows about 21,000 distinct CDR3 sequences, and 11% are seen once. The ten top clones hold about a sixth of the sample.

The CDR3 sequence holds 14 residues, the cysteine and phenylalanine included. This entry keeps only the CDR3 DNA: 42 bases, framed from base 1. Trimming at the junction amounts to 6 bases on V and 2 bases on J, and the germline ends lie 13 bases apart. For CDR1 and CDR2, the germline V gene lists MNHEY and SVGEGT. From the second PCR step onward, the TCR alpha chain libraries and the TCR beta chain libraries were amplified separately. Donor CMV status was determined by IFNgamma production from CD4+ T cells after overnight stimulation of fresh PBMCs with CMV viral lysate. CD4 T cells were positively selected with Miltenyi beads, followed by positive selection of CD8 T cells from the CD4-negative fraction. Cells were stained for CD3, CD4, CD8, CD45RA, CD27 and a live/dead dye and were sorted on a BD Aria II into four subsets based on CD45RA and CD27. A few healthy volunteers provided blood, and each donor's sample was split into CD4 and CD8 T cells and then further divided into four differentiation subsets. About 120 ml of peripheral blood was drawn per donor, and PBMC were isolated by Ficoll-Paque PLUS density-gradient centrifugation. Sorted cells were lysed in RLT buffer, after which RNA was extracted using a Qiagen RNeasy kit and stored at -80 degrees C.

Concerning this clonotype itself: This receptor's antigen is unknown. The sample holds no much larger clone one base away, and base qualities are not on file.

This sequence uses TRBV6-2 or TRBV6-3 and TRBJ1-2, with no confidently assigned D gene. The specimen sequenced was central memory CD8+ T cells from blood. The cell subset or site tag for this specimen amounts to: central memory, CD45RA- CD27+. This sequence was found in a human donor in good health. The bases read TGTGCCAGCAGATACAATCGGCGGAACTATGGCTACACCTTC. Translated, this gives CASRYNRRNYGYTF.